This T cell receptor beta chain was sequenced for a study of cytomegalovirus exposure and HLA in healthy donors. From germline, CDR1 is MNHEY and CDR2 SVGAGI. Trimming removed 2 bases from V and 4 bases from J; junction bases left unmatched: 2. The CDR3 loop spans 13 amino acids. PCR involved 60 Vbeta and 13 Jbeta primers. Sequencing used immunoSEQ multiplex PCR; TCRdb keeps in-frame clones, though not all of them. The data show about 120,000 clones, roughly four fifths seen once. With regard to this clone: Its antigen is as yet unknown.

Study conclusions and caveats: Later analysis suggested most CMV-associated TCR beta chains were HLA-restricted. Cytomegalovirus association was listed for 164 TCR beta chains. Accurate HLA-A and HLA-B prediction from TCR beta sequences was reported for most subjects.

The sequenced material came from PBMCs. This chain links TRBV6-5 with TRBJ2-7; the match to TRBD2 covers 7 bases. This clonotype was obtained from a woman aged 40 to 50 in good health and CMV-seropositive. The CDR3 region has the DNA TGTGCCAGCAGTTACGAAGCGGGGTACGAGCAGTACTTC. This encodes CASSYEAGYEQYF.